This entry lists 21 T cell receptor beta chains sequenced from one sample in a study of beta chain features in type 1 diabetes (dated by TCRdb to 2016 to 2018). The library was produced with the immunoSEQ multiplex PCR assay. The entire isolated RNA was reverse transcribed using the High Capacity cDNA Reverse Transcription Kit, and thus expressed TCRB transcripts were sequenced. TCRdb holds this immuneACCESS table with in-frame rearrangements only. Some clones are missing; in checked studies, unresolved V genes explain under half, and the rest has no known cause. Present in this sample are 600,000 to 650,000 clones, around 15% of which were seen just once. Jointly, the top ten make up approximately 0.099% of the sample. Sequenced material: naive CD4+ T cells from blood. In light of the paper, this sample's cell subset or site label describes: true naive CD4+ T cells. All receptors come from a man aged 18 to 29 in good health.

CDR3 region: CASSLGLAGSYEQYF. The CDR3 DNA is TGTGCCAGCAGCTTAGGGCTAGCGGGCTCCTACGAGCAGTACTTC. The genes are TRBV7-2 and TRBJ2-5, with 8 bases lining up with TRBD2. With the DNA end fitting TRBJ2-7 better, the J assignment may be wrong. The CDR3 runs 15 residues. CDR1 and CDR2 from the germline V gene are SGHTA and FQGNSA.

In its sample, this clone was seen a few times. The sample holds other DNA sequences that translate to the same CDR3. The V and J genes are TRBV20-1 and TRBJ1-2; D gene uncertain. The V end lost 5 bases, the J end lost 2 bases, and 3 bases lay between the germline ends. The length of the CDR3 is 10 residues. Germline V CDR1 and CDR2: DFQATT, SNEGSKA (reference sequence). For the CDR3, the DNA is TGCAGTGCTGGGAACTATGGCTACACCTTC. Its protein product is CSAGNYGYTF.

Only a few counts were recorded for this clone. The chain couples TRBV28 to TRBJ1-5; D possibly corresponds to TRBD1 (5 bases). Trimming took 8 bases from V and 1 from J, leaving 15 bases between them. The CDR3 has 15 residues. The germline gives CDR1 MDHEN, CDR2 SYDVKM. The DNA of the CDR3 is TGTGCCAGCTCGTCTAGGCAGGGCAGCAATCAGCCCCAGCATTTT. Encoded protein: CASSSRQGSNQPQHF.

The genes are TRBV28 and TRBJ1-3; D may be TRBD1 (5 bases). CDR1 MDHEN and CDR2 SYDVKM come from the germline V gene. The CDR3 length is 17 residues. V lost 4 bases and J 2 bases, leaving 18 bases between the germline ends. CDR3 sequence (DNA): TGTGCCAGCAGTTATGAACTGTGGGGCTCCGCTGGAAACACCATATATTTT. Translating it yields CASSYELWGSAGNTIYF.

This clone was seen a handful of times. V gene TRBV6-6 combines with J gene TRBJ2-1; 12 positions match TRBD2. Per the germline V gene, CDR1 is MNHNY and CDR2 is SVGAGI (reference sequence). After removal of 6 bases from V and 9 bases from J, the junction contained 9 bases not matched to a gene. CDR3 length: 15 amino acids. CDR3 in amino acids: CASRPLAGGVSEQFF. In nucleotides, the CDR3 is TGTGCCAGCAGACCCCTAGCGGGAGGGGTGAGTGAGCAGTTCTTC.

This chain uses TRBV10-3 with TRBJ1-5; D not certain. Germline V gene lookup returns CDR1 ENHRY and CDR2 SYGVKD. The CDR3 is 14 amino acids. V was clipped by 8 bases and J by 4 bases, with 15 bases between them. The CDR3 DNA is TGTGCCATCGCCAGTGCGAATTCTAATCAGCCCCAGCATTTT. Protein: CAIASANSNQPQHF.

The chain links TRBV2 to TRBJ1-5; the match to TRBD1 covers 10 bases. Germline values: CDR1 SNHLY, CDR2 FYNNEI. The ends lost 5 bases at V and 2 bases at J; junction bases unmatched: 9. The CDR3 runs to 17 residues. Written as DNA, the CDR3 is TGTGCCAGCAGTACTCGGGACAGGGGCCGAGGCAATCAGCCCCAGCATTTT. Translating it yields CASSTRDRGRGNQPQHF. Using reference TRBV2 and TRBJ1-5 for the parts outside the CDR3, the full variable domain is EPEVTQTPSHQVTQMGQEVILRCVPISNHLYFYWYRQILGQKVEFLVSFYNNEISEKSEIFDDQFSVERPDGSNFTLKIRSTKLEDSAMYFCASSTRDRGRGNQPQHFGDGTRLSIL.

The chain links TRBV30 to TRBJ1-2; 8 positions agree with TRBD1. This CDR3 contains 13 residues. Germline CDR1 is GTSNPN and CDR2 is SVGIG (reference sequence). V shed 1 base, J shed 2 bases, and the junction held 0 bases outside the gene matches. The CDR3, as DNA: TGTGCCTGGAGTGGGGACAGGAACTATGGCTACACCTTC. Amino acid sequence: CAWSGDRNYGYTF.

The rearrangement uses TRBV5-4 and TRBJ1-2; D gene ambiguous. CDR1 is SGHNT and CDR2 is YYREEE in the germline V gene (reference sequence). The CDR3 loop spans 12 amino acids. Trimming took off 4 bases at V and 3 bases at J, with 7 bases between the two ends. CDR3 bases: TGTGCCAGCAGCCCCCGGGACTATGGCTACACCTTC. Encoded protein: CASSPRDYGYTF.

This chain uses TRBV28 with TRBJ1-1; a possible D gene is TRBD1 (5 bases). The germline V gene has CDR1 MDHEN and CDR2 SYDVKM. V dropped 2 bases and J dropped 6 bases, with 19 bases sitting between them. The CDR3 covers 16 residues. CDR3 loop: CASSLDWARVNAEAFF. The DNA of the CDR3 is TGTGCCAGCAGTTTAGATTGGGCCAGGGTAAACGCTGAAGCTTTCTTT.

The gene calls are TRBV28 and TRBJ1-2; possible D gene TRBD1, 5 bases. Trimming cost V 1 base and J 9 bases, with 27 bases left between them. This CDR3 contains 18 residues. Per the germline V gene, CDR1 is MDHEN and CDR2 is SYDVKM. The CDR3 reads CASSLSPGTRKPGGSYTF. The CDR3 DNA is TGTGCCAGCAGTTTATCCCCGGGGACCCGAAAGCCGGGAGGGAGCTACACCTTC.

Comments on this clone: The same CDR3 also results from other DNA sequences found in this sample. The chain links TRBV28 to TRBJ1-1; tentatively, D is TRBD1 (5 bases). Per the germline V gene, CDR1 is MDHEN and CDR2 is SYDVKM. Trimming stripped 4 bases from V and 1 base from J, with 10 bases between. CDR3 size: 14 residues. In DNA form, the CDR3 reads TGTGCCAGCAGTTCAGGGCAGGGGAACACTGAAGCTTTCTTT. Protein sequence: CASSSGQGNTEAFF. The full variable domain, with the rest looked up from reference TRBV28 and TRBJ1-1, is DVKVTQSSRYLVKRTGEKVFLECVQDMDHENMFWYRQDPGLGLRLIYFSYDVKMKEKGDIPEGYSVSREKKERFSLILESASTNQTSMYLCASSSGQGNTEAFFGQGTRLTVV.

On this clone itself: At one boundary the junction diverges from the germline segment, which might be a read error. The chain has TRBV7-7 and TRBJ2-7; possibly TRBD1 for D (6 bases). The CDR3 sequence is 15 residues long. CDR1 and CDR2 from the germline V gene are SSHAT and FNYEAQ (reference sequence). CDR3 protein: CASSSTGHSSYEQYF. CDR3 bases: TGTGCTAGCAGCTCAACGGGACACAGCTCCTACGAGCAGTACTTC.

The chain employs TRBV7-2 and TRBJ2-7; TRBD2 matches at 10 bases. J lost 6 bases, V lost 2 bases, and 7 bases had no gene match. The CDR3 is 15 amino acids. CDR1 is SGHTA and CDR2 is FQGNSA in the germline V gene. CDR3 region: CASSLQGLAGAEQYF. The CDR3 DNA is TGTGCCAGCAGCTTACAAGGTCTAGCGGGAGCCGAGCAGTACTTC.

This clone was found many times. A junction end diverges from the germline sequence, so it may reflect a read error. V is TRBV7-9 and J is TRBJ1-1; D unclear. The CDR3 contains 8 residues. Germline values: CDR1 SEHNR, CDR2 FQNEAQ (reference sequence). The CDR3 DNA is TGTGCCAACGAAGGTAATATCTTT. Translating gives CANEGNIF.

The rearrangement joins TRBV7-2 to TRBJ1-2; perhaps TRBD1 as D (5 bases). Trimming shortened V by 2 bases and J by 7 bases, and 8 bases separated the two germline ends. CDR3 length: 12 amino acids. CDR1 is SGHTA, CDR2 FQGNSA, per germline. The CDR3 nucleotides are TGTGCCAGCAGCTTACATAGGGGTGGCTACACCTTC. Translating it yields CASSLHRGGYTF.

This clone showed up just a few times. The genes are TRBV28 and TRBJ1-1; 8 nucleotides align to TRBD1. Germline lookup yields CDR1 MDHEN and CDR2 SYDVKM. The CDR3 is made up of 16 amino acids. J gave up 0 bases and V 0 bases, and 3 bases lay outside the gene matches. The CDR3 is CASSLWTRGLNTEAFF. In DNA, the CDR3 is TGTGCCAGCAGTTTATGGACCAGGGGGCTGAACACTGAAGCTTTCTTT. Looking up the rest from reference TRBV28 and TRBJ1-1 gives the full variable domain: DVKVTQSSRYLVKRTGEKVFLECVQDMDHENMFWYRQDPGLGLRLIYFSYDVKMKEKGDIPEGYSVSREKKERFSLILESASTNQTSMYLCASSLWTRGLNTEAFFGQGTRLTVV.

Comment on this clone: A junction end diverges from the germline sequence, so it may reflect a read error. The DNA for the CDR3 is TGTGCCAGCAGCTTGCGGATGGGCACGGATACGCAGTATTTT. This gives the protein CASSLRMGTDTQYF. The chain recombines TRBV5-6 with TRBJ2-3; D remains unclear. Germline lookup yields CDR1 SGHDT and CDR2 YYEEEE. The CDR3 spans 14 residues.

The chain is built from TRBV10-3 and TRBJ1-2; D not resolved. The CDR3 covers 17 residues. V was pared by 0 bases and J by 0 bases, with 14 bases between. CDR1 is ENHRY, CDR2 SYGVKD, per germline. The CDR3 coding sequence is TGTGCCATCAGTGAGTCGGTATGGGTTTTGGCTAACTATGGCTACACCTTC. It specifies CAISESVWVLANYGYTF.

The V gene is TRBV29-1, the J gene TRBJ2-5; tentatively, D is TRBD1 (6 bases). V was trimmed by 4 bases and J by 7 bases, leaving 22 bases between them. Germline CDR1 is SQVTM and CDR2 is ANQGSEA. The CDR3 has 15 residues. Here the CDR3 DNA reads TGCAGCGTTGGGAAGTTCAGGCAGGGGCCGGGGACCCAGTACTTC. Its protein is CSVGKFRQGPGTQYF.

This clone was counted a few times. The rearrangement links TRBV2 to TRBJ2-1; 7 bases are shared with TRBD1. The CDR3 runs 16 residues. The V gene's germline CDR1 is SNHLY and CDR2 FYNNEI. J lost 6 bases, V lost 6 bases, and 14 bases had no gene match. The CDR3 is CASSASQGERANEQFF. In nucleotides, the CDR3 is TGTGCCAGCAGCGCCTCTCAGGGGGAGCGTGCCAATGAGCAGTTCTTC.